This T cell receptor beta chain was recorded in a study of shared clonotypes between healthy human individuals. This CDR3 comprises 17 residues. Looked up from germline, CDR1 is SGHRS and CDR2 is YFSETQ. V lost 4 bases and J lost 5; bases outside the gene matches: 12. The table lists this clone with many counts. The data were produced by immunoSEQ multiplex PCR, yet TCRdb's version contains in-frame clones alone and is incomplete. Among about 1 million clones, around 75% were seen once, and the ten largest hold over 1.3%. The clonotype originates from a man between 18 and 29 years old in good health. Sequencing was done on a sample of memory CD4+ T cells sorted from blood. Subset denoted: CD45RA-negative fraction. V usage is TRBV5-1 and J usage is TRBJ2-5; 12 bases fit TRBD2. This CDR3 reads CASSLGASGGAWETQYF. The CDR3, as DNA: TGCGCCAGCAGCCTTGGGGCTAGCGGGGGGGCCTGGGAGACCCAGTACTTC.